This T cell receptor beta chain was captured by sequencing in a study of response to subunit inactivated influenza vaccine. This clonotype has a count of ten or more. Trimming left V 5 bases short and J 4 bases short, with 10 bases between. This CDR3 has 13 residues. CDR1 LGHDT and CDR2 YNNKEL come from the germline V gene (reference sequence). TCRdb ran MiXCR on the RT-PCR reads and lists one entry per CDR3 protein. The sample shows hundreds of thousands of distinct CDR3 sequences, less than 20% of them seen only once. Sequenced here: PBMCs from blood, sampled 4 to 6 days after vaccination. The TCR sequence derives from a man aged 50 or older who received an inactivated influenza vaccine. The J gene is TRBJ2-3, the V gene TRBV3-1; D remains unclear. The CDR3 loop is CASSSVAADTQYF. As DNA, the CDR3 is TGTGCCAGCAGCTCAGTTGCGGCAGATACGCAGTATTTT.